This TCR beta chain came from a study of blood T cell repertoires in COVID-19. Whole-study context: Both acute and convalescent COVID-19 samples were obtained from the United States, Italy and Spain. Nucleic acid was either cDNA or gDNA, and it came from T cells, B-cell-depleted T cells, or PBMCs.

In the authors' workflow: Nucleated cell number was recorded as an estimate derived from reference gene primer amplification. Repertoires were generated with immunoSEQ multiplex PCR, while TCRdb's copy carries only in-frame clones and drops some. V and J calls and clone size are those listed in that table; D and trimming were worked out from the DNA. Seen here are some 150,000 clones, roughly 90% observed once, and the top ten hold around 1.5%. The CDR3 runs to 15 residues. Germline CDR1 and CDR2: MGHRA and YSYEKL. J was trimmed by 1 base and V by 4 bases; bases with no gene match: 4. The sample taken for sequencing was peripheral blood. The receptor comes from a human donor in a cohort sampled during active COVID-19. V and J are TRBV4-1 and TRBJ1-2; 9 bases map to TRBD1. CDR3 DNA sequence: TGCGCCAGCAGCCCATCGGGACAGGGTAACTATGGCTACACCTTC. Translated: CASSPSGQGNYGYTF.